This entry features one T cell receptor beta chain sequence. Its antigen remains unknown. These data belong to a study of T cells in Graves' hyperthyroidism and ophthalmopathy. Study observations and caveats: Onset of ophthalmopathy came a median approximately 6.8 months after the model predicted it.

Patients affected by ophthalmopathy presented a Clinical Activity Score of at least 3, a NOSPECS grade of at least 4, and disease duration below 3 months. Exclusion of a patient resulted from uncontrolled infection, other autoimmune disease, pregnancy or lactation. Amplified TCR beta CDR3 regions came from RNA transcripts. HTBI primers were employed in a first-round RT-PCR of the TCR CDR3. MiXCR was run by TCRdb on the multiplex PCR reads, yielding one entry per CDR3 protein. In the table there are hundreds of thousands of distinct CDR3 sequences, 14% to 15% of which are singletons. CDR1 and CDR2 from the germline V gene are LGHDT and YNNKEL (reference sequence). V gave up 6 bases and J gave up 8 bases; unmatched junction bases: 5. The CDR3 totals 15 residues.

The specimen sequenced was blood. The TCR comes from a man aged 18-30 years with Graves' ophthalmopathy. The chain couples TRBV3-1 to TRBJ1-6; 12 bases fit TRBD1. The CDR3 here is CASRVGTGGDSPLHF. In nucleotides, the CDR3 is TGTGCCAGCAGGGTGGGGACAGGGGGCGATTCACCCCTCCACTTT.